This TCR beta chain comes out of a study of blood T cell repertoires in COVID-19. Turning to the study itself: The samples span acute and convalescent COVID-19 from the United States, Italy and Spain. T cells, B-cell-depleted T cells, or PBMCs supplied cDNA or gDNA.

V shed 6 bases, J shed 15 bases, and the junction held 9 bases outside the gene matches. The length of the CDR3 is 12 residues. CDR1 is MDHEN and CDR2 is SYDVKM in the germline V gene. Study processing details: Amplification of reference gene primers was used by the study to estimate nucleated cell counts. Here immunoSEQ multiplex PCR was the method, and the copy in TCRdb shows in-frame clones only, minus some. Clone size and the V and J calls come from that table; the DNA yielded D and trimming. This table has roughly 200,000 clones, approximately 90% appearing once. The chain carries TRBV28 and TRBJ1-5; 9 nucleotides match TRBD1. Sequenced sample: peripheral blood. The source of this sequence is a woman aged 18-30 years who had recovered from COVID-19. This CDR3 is CASSPRDRARHF. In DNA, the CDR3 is TGTGCCAGCAGCCCCCGGGACAGGGCCCGGCATTTT.